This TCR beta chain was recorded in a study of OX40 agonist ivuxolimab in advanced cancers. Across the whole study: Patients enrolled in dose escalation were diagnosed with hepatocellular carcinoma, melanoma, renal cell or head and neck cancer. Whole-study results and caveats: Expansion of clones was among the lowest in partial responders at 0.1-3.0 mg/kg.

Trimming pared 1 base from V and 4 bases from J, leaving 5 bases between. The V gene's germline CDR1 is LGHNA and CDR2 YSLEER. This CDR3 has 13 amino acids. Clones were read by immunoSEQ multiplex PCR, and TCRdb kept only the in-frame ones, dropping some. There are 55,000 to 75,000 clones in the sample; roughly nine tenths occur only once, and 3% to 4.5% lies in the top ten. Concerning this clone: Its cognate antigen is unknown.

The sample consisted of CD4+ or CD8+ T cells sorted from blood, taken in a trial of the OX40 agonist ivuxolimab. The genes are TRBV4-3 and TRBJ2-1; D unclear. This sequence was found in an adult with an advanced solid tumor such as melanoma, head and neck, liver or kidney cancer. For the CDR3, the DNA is TGCGCCAGCAGCCAAGGGAATTACAATGAGCAGTTCTTC. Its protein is CASSQGNYNEQFF.